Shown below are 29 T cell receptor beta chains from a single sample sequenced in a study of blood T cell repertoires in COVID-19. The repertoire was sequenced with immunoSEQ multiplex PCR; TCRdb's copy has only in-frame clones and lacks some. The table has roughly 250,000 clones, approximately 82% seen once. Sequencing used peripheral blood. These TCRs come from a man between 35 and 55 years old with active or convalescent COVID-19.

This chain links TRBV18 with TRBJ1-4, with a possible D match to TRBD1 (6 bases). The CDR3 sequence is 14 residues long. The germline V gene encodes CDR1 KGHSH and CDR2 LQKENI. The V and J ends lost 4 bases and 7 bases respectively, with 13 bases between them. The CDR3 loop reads CASSLTGTSEKLFF. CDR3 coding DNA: TGTGCCAGCTCACTAACAGGGACCAGTGAAAAACTGTTTTTT. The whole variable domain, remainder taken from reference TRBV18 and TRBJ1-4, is NAGVMQNPRHLVRRRGQEARLRCSPMKGHSHVYWYRQLPEEGLKFMVYLQKENIIDESGMPKERFSAEFPKEGPSILRIQQVVRGDSAAYFCASSLTGTSEKLFFGSGTQLSVL.

CDR3 region: CASSLGVSGGQETQYF. In nucleotides, the CDR3 is TGCGCCAGCAGCTTGGGCGTGTCGGGGGGGCAAGAGACCCAGTACTTC. The chain links TRBV5-1 to TRBJ2-5, with 8 bases identical to TRBD2. Per germline, CDR1 SGHRS and CDR2 YFSETQ. Trimming removed 0 bases from V and 2 bases from J; junction bases left unmatched: 6. The CDR3 sequence is 16 residues long.

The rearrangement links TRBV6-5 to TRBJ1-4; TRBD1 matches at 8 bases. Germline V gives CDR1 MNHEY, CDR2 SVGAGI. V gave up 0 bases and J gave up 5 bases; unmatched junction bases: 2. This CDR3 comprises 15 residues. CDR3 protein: CASSYSGDRNEKLFF. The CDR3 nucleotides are TGTGCCAGCAGTTACTCAGGGGACAGGAATGAAAAACTGTTTTTT.

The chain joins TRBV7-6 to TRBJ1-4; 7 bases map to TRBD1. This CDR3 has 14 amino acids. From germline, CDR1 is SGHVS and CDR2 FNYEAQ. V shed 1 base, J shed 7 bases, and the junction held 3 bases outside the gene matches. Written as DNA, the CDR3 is TGTGCCAGCAGCTTAGGACAGGGACCTGAAAAACTGTTTTTT. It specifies CASSLGQGPEKLFF.

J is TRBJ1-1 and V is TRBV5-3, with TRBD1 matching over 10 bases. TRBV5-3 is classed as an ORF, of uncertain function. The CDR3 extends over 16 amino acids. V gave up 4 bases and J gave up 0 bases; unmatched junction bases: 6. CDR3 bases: TGTGCCAGAAGCATCCCGGGACAGGGGCTGAACACTGAAGCTTTCTTT. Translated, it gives CARSIPGQGLNTEAFF.

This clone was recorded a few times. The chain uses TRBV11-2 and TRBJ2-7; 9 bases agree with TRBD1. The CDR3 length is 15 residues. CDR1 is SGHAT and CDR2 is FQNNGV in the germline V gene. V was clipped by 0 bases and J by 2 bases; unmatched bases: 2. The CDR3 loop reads CASSLEGTGPYEQYF. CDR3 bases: TGTGCCAGCAGCTTAGAGGGGACAGGGCCCTACGAGCAGTACTTC.

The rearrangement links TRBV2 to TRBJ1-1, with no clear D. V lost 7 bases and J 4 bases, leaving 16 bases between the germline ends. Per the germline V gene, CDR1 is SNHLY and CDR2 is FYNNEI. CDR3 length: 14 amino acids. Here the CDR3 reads CASTEDARVTEAFF. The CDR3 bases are TGTGCCAGCACGGAGGATGCGAGGGTCACTGAAGCTTTCTTT.

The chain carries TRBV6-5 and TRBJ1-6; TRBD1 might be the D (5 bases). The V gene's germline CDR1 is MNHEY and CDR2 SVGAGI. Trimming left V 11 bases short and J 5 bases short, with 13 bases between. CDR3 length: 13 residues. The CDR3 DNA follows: TGTGCCGCCCGACAGTCCAATAATTCACCCCTCCACTTT. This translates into CAARQSNNSPLHF.

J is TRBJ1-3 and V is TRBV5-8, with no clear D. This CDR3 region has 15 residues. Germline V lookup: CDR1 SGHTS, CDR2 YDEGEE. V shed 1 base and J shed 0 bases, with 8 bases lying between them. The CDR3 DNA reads TGTGCCAGCAGCTTGAGGCGGATCTCTGGAAACACCATATATTTT. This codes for CASSLRRISGNTIYF.

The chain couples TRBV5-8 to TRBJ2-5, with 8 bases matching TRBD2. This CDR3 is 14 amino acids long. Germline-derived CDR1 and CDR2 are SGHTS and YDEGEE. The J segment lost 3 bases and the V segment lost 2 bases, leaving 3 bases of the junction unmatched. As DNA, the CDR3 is TGTGCCAGCAGCTTCAGGCGGGGGGAAGAGACCCAGTACTTC. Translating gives CASSFRRGEETQYF. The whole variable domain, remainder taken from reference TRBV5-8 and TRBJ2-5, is EAGVTQSPTHLIKTRGQQATLRCSPISGHTSVYWYQQALGLGLQFLLWYDEGEERNRGNFPPRFSGRQFPNYSSELNVNALELEDSALYLCASSFRRGEETQYFGPGTRLLVL.

The CDR3 is CASSFTSGGRSYNEQFF. The CDR3 DNA is TGTGCCAGCAGTTTTACTAGCGGGGGCCGCTCCTACAATGAGCAGTTCTTC. This chain links TRBV6-2 or TRBV6-3 with TRBJ2-1; 11 bases align to TRBD2. Germline loops: CDR1 MNHEY, CDR2 SVGEGT. CDR3 length: 17 residues. The J segment lost 0 bases and the V segment lost 4 bases, leaving 5 bases of the junction unmatched.

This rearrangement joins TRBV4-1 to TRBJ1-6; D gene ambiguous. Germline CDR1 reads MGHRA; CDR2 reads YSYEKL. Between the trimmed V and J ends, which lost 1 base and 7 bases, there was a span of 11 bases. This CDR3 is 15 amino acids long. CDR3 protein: CASSQAYEVNSPLHF. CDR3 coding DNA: TGCGCCAGCAGCCAAGCGTACGAGGTGAATTCACCCCTCCACTTT.

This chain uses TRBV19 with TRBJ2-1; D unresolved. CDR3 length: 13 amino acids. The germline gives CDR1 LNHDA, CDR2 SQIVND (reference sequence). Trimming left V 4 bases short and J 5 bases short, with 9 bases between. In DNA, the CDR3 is TGTGCCAGTAGTACCTTCGGAGACAATGAGCAGTTCTTC. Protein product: CASSTFGDNEQFF. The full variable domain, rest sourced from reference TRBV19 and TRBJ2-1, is DGGITQSPKYLFRKEGQNVTLSCEQNLNHDAMYWYRQDPGQGLRLIYYSQIVNDFQKGDIAEGYSVSREKKESFPLTVTSAQKNPTAFYLCASSTFGDNEQFFGPGTRLTVL.

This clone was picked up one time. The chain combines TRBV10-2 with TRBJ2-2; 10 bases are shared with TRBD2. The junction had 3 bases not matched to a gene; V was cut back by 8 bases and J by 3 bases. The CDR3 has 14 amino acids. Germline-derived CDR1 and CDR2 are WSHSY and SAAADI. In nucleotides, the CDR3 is TGCGCCAGCGGAACTAGCGGGGACACCGGGGAGCTGTTTTTT. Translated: CASGTSGDTGELFF.

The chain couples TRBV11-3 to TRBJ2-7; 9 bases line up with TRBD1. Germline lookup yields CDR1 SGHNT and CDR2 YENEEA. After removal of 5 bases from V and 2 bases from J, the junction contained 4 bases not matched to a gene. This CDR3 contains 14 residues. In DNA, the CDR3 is TGTGCCAGCAGCCCTGGGACAGGGACCTACGAGCAGTACTTC. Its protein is CASSPGTGTYEQYF.

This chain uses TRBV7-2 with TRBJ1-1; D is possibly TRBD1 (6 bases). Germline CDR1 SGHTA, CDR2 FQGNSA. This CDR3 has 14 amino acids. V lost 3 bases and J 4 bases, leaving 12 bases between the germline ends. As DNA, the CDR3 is TGTGCCAGCAGCTTCTCACAGGGCGTCACTGAAGCTTTCTTT. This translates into CASSFSQGVTEAFF.

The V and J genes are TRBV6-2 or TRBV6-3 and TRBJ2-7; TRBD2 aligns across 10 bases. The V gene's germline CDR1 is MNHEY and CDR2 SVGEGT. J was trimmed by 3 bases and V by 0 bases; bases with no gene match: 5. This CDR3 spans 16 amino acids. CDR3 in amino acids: CASSYSRLAGVYEQYF. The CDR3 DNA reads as TGTGCCAGCAGTTACTCGAGGCTAGCGGGAGTCTACGAGCAGTACTTC.

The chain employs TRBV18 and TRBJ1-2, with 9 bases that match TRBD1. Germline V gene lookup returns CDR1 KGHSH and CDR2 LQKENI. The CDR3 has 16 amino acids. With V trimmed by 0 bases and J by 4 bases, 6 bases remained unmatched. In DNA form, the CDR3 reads TGTGCCAGCTCACCACCGTTGACAGGGGGTGCCTATGGCTACACCTTC. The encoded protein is CASSPPLTGGAYGYTF.

This CDR3 is CAISESLDSGNTIYF. The CDR3 bases are TGTGCCATCAGTGAGTCGCTAGATTCTGGAAACACCATATATTTT. The V and J genes are TRBV10-3 and TRBJ1-3; D gene unclear. Trimming left V 0 bases short and J 1 base short, with 7 bases between. Germline CDR1 and CDR2: ENHRY and SYGVKD. This CDR3 region has 15 residues.

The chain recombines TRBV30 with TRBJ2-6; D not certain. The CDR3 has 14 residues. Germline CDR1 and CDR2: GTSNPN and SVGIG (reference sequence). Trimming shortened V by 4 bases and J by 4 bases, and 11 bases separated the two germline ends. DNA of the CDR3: TGTGCCTGGACGAGGATAACGGGGGCCAACGTCCTGACTTTC. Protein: CAWTRITGANVLTF.

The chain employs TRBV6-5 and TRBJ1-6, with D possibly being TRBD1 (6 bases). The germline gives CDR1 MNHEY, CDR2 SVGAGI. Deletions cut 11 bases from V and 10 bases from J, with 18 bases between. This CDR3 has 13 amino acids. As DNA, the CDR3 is TGTGCCGGGGGAACAGGGATAGTCTCACCCCTCCACTTT. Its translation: CAGGTGIVSPLHF.

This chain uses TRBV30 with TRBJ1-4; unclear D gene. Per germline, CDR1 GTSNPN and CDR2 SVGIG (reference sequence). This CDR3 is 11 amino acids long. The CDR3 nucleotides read TGTGGTGTAGAGACTAATGAAAAACTGTTTTTT. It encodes CGVETNEKLFF. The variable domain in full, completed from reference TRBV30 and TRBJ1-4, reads SQTIHQWPATLVQPVGSPLSLECTVEGTSNPNLYWYRQAAGRGLQLLFYSVGIGQISSEVPQNLSASRPQDRQFILSSKKLLLSDSGFYLCGVETNEKLFFGSGTQLSVL.

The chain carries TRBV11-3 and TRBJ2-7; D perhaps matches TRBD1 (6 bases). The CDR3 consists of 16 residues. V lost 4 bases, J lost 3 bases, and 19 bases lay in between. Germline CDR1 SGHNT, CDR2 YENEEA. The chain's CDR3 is CASSYDLRDTFYEQYF. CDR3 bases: TGTGCCAGCAGCTATGACCTCCGGGACACCTTCTACGAGCAGTACTTC.

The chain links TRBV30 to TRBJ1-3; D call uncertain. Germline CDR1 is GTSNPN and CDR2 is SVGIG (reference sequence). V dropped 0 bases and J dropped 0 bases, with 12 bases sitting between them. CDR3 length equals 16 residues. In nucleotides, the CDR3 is TGTGCCTGGAGTGTACTCTCCGGGAGCTCTGGAAACACCATATATTTT. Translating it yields CAWSVLSGSSGNTIYF.

The CDR3 loop is CASSESLAGGTDTQYF. The CDR3 DNA sequence: TGCGCCAGCAGTGAGTCTCTAGCGGGAGGCACAGATACGCAGTATTTT. V is TRBV10-2 and J is TRBJ2-3, with 10 bases fitting TRBD2. Germline trimming cut 0 bases from V and 1 base from J; bases unmatched to any gene: 1. Germline V gives CDR1 WSHSY, CDR2 SAAADI. This CDR3 comprises 16 residues.

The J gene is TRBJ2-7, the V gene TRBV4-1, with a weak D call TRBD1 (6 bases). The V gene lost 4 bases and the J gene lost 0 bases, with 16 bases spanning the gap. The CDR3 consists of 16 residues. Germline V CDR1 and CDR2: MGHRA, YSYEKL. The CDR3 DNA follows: TGCGCCAGCAGCCGAGAACCCGGGACAAACTCCTACGAGCAGTACTTC. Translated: CASSREPGTNSYEQYF.

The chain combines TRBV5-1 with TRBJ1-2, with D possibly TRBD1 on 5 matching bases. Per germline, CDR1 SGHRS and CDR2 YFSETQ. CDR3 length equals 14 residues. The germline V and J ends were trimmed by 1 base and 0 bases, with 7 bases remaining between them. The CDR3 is CASSLSGTNYGYTF. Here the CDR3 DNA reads TGCGCCAGCAGCTTGTCAGGGACTAACTATGGCTACACCTTC.

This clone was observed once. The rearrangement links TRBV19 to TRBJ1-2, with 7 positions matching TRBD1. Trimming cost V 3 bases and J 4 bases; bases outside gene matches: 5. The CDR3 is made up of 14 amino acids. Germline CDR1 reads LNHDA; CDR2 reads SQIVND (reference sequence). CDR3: CASSIGGQSYGYTF. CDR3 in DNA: TGTGCCAGTAGTATCGGGGGACAGAGCTATGGCTACACCTTC.

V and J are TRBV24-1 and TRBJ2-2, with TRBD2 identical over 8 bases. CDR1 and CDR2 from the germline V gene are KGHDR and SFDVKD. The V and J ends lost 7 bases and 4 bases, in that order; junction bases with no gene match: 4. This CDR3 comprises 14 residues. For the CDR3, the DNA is TGTGCCACCAGCAGGGCGGGGGGCACCGGGGAGCTGTTTTTT. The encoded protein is CATSRAGGTGELFF.